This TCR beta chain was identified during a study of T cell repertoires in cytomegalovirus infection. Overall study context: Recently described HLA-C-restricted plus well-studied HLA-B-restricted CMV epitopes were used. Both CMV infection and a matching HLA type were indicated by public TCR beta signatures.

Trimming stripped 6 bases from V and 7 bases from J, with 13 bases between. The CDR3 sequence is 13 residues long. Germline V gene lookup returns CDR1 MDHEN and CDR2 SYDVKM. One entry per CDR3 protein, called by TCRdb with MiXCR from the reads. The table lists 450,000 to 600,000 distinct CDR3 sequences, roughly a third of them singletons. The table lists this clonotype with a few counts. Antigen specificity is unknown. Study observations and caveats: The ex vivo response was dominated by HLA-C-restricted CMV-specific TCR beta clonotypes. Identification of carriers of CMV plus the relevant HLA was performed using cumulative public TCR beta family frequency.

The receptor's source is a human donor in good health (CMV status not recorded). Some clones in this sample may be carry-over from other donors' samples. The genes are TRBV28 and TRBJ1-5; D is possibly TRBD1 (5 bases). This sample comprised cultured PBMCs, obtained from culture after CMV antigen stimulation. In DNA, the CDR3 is TGTGCCAGCAGCCAATACAGGAACCAGCCCCAGCATTTT. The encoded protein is CASSQYRNQPQHF.